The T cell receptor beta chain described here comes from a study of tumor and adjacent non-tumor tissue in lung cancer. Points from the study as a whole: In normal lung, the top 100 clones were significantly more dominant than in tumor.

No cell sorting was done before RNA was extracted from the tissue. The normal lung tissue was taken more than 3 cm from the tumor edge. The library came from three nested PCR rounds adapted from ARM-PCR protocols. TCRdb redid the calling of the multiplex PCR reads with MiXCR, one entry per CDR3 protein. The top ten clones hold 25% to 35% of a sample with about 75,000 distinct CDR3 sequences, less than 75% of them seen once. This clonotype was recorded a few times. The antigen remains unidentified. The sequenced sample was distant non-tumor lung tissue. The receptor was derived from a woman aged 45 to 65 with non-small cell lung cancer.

CDR3: CASSSGLVKETQYF. The CDR3 region has the DNA TGCGCCAGCAGCTCGGGACTAGTTAAAGAGACCCAGTACTTC. The chain is built from TRBV5-1 and TRBJ2-5; TRBD2 aligns across 8 bases. Germline V gene data show CDR1 as SGHRS and CDR2 as YFSETQ. V lost 3 bases and J lost 3; bases outside the gene matches: 4. This CDR3 is built from 14 residues.